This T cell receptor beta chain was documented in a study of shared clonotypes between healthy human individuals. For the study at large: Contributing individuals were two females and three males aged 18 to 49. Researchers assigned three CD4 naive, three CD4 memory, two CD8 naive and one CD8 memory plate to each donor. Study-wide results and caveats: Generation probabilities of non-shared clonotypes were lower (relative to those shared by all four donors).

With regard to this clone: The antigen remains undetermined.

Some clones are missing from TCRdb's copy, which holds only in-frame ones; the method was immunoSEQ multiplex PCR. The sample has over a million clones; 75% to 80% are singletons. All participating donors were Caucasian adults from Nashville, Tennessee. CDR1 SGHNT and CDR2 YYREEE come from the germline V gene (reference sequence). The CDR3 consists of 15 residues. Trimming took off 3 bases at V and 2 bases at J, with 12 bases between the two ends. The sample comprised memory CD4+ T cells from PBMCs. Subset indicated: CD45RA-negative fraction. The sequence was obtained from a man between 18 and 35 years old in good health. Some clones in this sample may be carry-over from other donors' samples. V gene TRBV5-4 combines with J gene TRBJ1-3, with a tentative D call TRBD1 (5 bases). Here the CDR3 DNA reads TGTGCCAGCAGCTCGGACAAGTTACCTGGAAACACCATATATTTT. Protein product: CASSSDKLPGNTIYF.